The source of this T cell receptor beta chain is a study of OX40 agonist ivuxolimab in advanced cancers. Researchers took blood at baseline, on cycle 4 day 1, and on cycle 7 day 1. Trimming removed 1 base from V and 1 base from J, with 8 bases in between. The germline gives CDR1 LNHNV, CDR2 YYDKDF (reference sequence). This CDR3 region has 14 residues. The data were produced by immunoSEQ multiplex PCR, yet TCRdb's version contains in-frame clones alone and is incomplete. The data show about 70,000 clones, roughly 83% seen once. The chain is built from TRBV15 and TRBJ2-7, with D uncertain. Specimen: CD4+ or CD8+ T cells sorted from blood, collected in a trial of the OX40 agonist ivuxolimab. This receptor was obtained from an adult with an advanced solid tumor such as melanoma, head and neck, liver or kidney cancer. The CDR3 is CATSRAQSSYEQYF. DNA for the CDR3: TGTGCCACCAGCAGAGCTCAGTCTTCCTACGAGCAGTACTTC.